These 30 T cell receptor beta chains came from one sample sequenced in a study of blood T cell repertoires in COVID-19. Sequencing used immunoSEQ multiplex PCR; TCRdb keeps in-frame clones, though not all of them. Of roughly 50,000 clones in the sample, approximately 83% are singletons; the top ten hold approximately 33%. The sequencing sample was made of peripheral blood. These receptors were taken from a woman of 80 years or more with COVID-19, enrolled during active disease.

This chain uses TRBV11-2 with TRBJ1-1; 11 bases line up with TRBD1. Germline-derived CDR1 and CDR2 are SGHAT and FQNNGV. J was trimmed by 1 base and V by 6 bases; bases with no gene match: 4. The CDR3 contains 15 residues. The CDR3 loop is CASSYGQGANTEAFF. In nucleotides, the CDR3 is TGTGCCAGCAGTTACGGACAGGGGGCGAACACTGAAGCTTTCTTT.

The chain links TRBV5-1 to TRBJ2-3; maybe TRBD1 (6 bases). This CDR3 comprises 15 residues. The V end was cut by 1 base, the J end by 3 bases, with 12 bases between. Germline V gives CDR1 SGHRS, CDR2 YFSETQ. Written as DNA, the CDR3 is TGCGCCAGCAGCTTGTCCAGACAGGCTACAGATACGCAGTATTTT. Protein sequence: CASSLSRQATDTQYF.

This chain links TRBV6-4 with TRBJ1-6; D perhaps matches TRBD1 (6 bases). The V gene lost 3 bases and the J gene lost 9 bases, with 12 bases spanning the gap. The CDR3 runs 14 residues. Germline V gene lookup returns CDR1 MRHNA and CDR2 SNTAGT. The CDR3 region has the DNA TGTGCCAGCAGTGAGGAACAGGGTATTTCACCCCTCCACTTT. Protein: CASSEEQGISPLHF.

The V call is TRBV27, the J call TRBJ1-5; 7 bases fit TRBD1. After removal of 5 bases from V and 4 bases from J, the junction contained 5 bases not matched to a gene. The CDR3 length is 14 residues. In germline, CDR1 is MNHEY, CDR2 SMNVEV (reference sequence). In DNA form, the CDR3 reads TGTGCCAGCAGTCAAGGGACAGTTAATCAGCCCCAGCATTTT. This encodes CASSQGTVNQPQHF.

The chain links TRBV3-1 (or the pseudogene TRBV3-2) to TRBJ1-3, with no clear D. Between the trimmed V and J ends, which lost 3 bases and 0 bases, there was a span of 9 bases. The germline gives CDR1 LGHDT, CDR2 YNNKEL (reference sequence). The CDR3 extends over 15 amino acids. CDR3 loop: CASSHLAASGNTIYF. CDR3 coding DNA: TGTGCCAGCAGCCATCTGGCCGCCTCTGGAAACACCATATATTTT.

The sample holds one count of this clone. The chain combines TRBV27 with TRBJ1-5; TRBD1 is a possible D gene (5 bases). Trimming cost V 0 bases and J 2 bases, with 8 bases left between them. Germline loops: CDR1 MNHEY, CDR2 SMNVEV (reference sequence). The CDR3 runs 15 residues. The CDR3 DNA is TGTGCCAGCAGTTTATCGCAAGGGGGCAATCAGCCCCAGCATTTT. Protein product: CASSLSQGGNQPQHF.

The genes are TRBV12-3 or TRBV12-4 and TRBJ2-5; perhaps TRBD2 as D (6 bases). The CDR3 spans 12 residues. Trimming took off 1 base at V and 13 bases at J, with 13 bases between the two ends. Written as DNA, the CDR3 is TGTGCCAGCAGTTTAGGGAGGGCGGCTCTGTACTTC. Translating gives CASSLGRAALYF.

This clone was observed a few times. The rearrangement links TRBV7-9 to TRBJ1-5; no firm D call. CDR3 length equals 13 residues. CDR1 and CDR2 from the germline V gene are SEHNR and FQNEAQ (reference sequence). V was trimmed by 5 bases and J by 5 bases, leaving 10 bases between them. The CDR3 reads CASSPTDDQPQHF. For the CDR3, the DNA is TGTGCCAGCAGCCCTACAGACGATCAGCCCCAGCATTTT.

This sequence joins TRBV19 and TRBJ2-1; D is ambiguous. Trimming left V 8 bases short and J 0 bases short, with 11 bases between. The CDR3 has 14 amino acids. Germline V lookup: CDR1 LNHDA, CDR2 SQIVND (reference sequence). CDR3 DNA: TGTGCCAGTTGTGTAGACGGCTCCTACAATGAGCAGTTCTTC. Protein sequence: CASCVDGSYNEQFF.

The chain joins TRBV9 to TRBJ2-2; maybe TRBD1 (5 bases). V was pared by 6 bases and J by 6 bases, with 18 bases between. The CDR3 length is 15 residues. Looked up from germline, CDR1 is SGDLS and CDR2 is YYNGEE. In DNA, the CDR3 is TGTGCCAGCACCCCAAGTAATGGGGCTTCCGGGGAGCTGTTTTTT. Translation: CASTPSNGASGELFF.

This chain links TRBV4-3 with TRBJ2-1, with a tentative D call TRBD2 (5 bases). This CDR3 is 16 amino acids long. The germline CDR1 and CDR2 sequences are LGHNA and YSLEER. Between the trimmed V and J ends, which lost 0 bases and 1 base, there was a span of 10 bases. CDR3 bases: TGCGCCAGCAGCCAAGATCGATGGGAGTCCTACAATGAGCAGTTCTTC. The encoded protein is CASSQDRWESYNEQFF.

In DNA, the CDR3 is TGTGCCACCACCCAATCGGTGGGAGTAGGCCCCTACGAGCAGTACTTC. Translating gives CATTQSVGVGPYEQYF. The chain carries TRBV15 and TRBJ2-7; D perhaps matches TRBD2 (5 bases). V dropped 7 bases and J dropped 2 bases, with 21 bases sitting between them. The CDR3 sequence is 16 residues long. The germline gives CDR1 LNHNV, CDR2 YYDKDF (reference sequence).

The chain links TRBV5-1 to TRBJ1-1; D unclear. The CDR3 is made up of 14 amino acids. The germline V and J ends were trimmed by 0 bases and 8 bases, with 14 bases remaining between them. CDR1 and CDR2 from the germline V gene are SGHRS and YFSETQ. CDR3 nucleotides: TGCGCCAGCAGCTTGGTTGTCGCAGGCGGGGAAGCTTTCTTT. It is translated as CASSLVVAGGEAFF.

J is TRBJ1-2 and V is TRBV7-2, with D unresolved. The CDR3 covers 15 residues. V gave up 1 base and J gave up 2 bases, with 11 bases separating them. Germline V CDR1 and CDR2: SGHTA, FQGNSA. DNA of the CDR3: TGTGCCAGCAGCTTAGGGGCGAATATCAACTATGGCTACACCTTC. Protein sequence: CASSLGANINYGYTF. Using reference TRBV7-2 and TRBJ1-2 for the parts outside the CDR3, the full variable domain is GAGVSQSPSNKVTEKGKDVELRCDPISGHTALYWYRQSLGQGLEFLIYFQGNSAPDKSGLPSDRFSAERTGGSVSTLTIQRTQQEDSAVYLCASSLGANINYGYTFGSGTRLTVV.

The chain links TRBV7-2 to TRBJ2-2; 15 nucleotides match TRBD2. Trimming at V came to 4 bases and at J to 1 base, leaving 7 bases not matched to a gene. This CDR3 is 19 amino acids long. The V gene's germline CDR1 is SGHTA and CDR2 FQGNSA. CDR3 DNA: TGTGCCAGCAGCTCAACGGGACTAGCGGGGGGCCTGAACACCGGGGAGCTGTTTTTT. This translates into CASSSTGLAGGLNTGELFF.

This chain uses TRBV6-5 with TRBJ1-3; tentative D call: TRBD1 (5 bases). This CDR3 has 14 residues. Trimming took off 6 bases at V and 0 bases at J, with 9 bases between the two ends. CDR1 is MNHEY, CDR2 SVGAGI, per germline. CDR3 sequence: CASSSGFSGNTIYF. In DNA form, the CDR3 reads TGTGCCAGCAGCTCAGGGTTCTCTGGAAACACCATATATTTT.

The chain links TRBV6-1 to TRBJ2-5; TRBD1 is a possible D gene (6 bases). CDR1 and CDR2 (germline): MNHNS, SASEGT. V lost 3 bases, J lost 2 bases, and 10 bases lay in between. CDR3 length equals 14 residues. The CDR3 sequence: CASSDPGQQETQYF. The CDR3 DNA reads TGTGCCAGCAGTGATCCGGGACAACAAGAGACCCAGTACTTC.

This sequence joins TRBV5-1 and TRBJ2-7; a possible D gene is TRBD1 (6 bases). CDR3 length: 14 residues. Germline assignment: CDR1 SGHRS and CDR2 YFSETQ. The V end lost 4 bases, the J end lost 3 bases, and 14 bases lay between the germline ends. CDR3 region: CASSTLQGIYEQYF. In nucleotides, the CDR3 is TGCGCCAGCAGCACCCTACAGGGAATCTACGAGCAGTACTTC. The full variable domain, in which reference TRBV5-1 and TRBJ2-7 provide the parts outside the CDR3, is KAGVTQTPRYLIKTRGQQVTLSCSPISGHRSVSWYQQTPGQGLQFLFEYFSETQRNKGNFPGRFSGRQFSNSRSEMNVSTLELGDSALYLCASSTLQGIYEQYFGPGTRLTVT.

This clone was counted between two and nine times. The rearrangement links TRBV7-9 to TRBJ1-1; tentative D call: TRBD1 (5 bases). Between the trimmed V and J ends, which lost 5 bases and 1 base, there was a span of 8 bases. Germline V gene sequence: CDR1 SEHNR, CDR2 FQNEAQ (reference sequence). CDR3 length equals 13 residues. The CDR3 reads CASSPQGNTEAFF. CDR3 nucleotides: TGTGCCAGCAGCCCCCAGGGGAACACTGAAGCTTTCTTT. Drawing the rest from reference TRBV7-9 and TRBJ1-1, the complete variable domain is DTGVSQNPRHKITKRGQNVTFRCDPISEHNRLYWYRQTLGQGPEFLTYFQNEAQLEKSRLLSDRFSAERPKGSFSTLEIQRTEQGDSAMYLCASSPQGNTEAFFGQGTRLTVV.

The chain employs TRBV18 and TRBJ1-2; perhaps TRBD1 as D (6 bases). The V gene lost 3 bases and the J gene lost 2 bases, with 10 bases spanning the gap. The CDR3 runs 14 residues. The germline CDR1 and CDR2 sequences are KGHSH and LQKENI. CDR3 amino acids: CASSPRGQNYGYTF. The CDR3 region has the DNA TGTGCCAGCTCACCCCGAGGACAGAACTATGGCTACACCTTC. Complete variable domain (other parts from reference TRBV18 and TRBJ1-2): NAGVMQNPRHLVRRRGQEARLRCSPMKGHSHVYWYRQLPEEGLKFMVYLQKENIIDESGMPKERFSAEFPKEGPSILRIQQVVRGDSAAYFCASSPRGQNYGYTFGSGTRLTVV.

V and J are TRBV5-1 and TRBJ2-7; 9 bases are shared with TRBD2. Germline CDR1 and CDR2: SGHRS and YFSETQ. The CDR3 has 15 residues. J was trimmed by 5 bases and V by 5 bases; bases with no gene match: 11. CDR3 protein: CASSSGLASSNEQYF. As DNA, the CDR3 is TGCGCCAGCAGTTCCGGACTAGCGTCTTCCAACGAGCAGTACTTC.

The CDR3 nucleotides read TGCGCCAGCAGCTCCGCCTTGACAAGTAACACTGAAGCTTTCTTT. Residues: CASSSALTSNTEAFF. The chain is built from TRBV5-1 and TRBJ1-1; D remains unclear. The V gene lost 3 bases and the J gene lost 2 bases, with 14 bases spanning the gap. From germline, CDR1 is SGHRS and CDR2 YFSETQ. The CDR3 has 15 amino acids.

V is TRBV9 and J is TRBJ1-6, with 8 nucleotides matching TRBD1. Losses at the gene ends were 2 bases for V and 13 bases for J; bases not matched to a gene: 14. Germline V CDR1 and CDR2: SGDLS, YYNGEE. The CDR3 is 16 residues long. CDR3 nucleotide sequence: TGTGCCAGCAGCGTCGGAGGGCGGACAGGGATTAGTCCCCTCCACTTT. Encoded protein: CASSVGGRTGISPLHF.

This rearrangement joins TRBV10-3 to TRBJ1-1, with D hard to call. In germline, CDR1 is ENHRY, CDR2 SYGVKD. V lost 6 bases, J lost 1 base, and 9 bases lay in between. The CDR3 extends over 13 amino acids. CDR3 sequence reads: CAIRPDKNTEAFF. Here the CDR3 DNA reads TGTGCCATCAGACCCGACAAGAACACTGAAGCTTTCTTT.

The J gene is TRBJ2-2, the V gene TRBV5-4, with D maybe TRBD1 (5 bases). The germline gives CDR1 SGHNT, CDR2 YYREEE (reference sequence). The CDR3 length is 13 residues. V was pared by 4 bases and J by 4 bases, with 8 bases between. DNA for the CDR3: TGTGCCAGCAGCCCCAGGGCCACCGGGGAGCTGTTTTTT. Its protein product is CASSPRATGELFF.

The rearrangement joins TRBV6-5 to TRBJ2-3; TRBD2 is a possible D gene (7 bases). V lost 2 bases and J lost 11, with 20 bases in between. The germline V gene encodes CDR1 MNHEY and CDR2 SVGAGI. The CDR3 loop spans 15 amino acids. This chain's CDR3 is CASSYPQGGAPWQYF. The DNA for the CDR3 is TGTGCCAGCAGTTACCCCCAAGGGGGGGCTCCCTGGCAGTATTTT.

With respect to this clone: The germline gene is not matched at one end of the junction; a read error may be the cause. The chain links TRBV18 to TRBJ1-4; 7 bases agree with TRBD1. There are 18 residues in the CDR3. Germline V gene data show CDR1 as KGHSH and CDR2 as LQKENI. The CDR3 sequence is CASSPRGRGRGDNEILFF. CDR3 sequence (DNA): TGTGCCAGCTCACCACGCGGCAGGGGGAGAGGAGATAATGAAATACTGTTTTTT.

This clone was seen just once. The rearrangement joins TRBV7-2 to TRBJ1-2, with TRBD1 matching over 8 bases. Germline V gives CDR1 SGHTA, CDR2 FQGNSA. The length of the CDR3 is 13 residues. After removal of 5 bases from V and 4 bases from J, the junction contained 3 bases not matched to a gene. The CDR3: CASSHRGGYGYTF. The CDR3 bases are TGTGCCAGCAGCCACAGGGGGGGCTATGGCTACACCTTC.

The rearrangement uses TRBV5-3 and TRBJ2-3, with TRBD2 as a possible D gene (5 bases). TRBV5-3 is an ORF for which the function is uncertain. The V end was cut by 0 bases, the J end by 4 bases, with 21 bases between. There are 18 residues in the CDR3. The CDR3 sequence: CARSLEASSQRVPDTQYF. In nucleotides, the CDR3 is TGTGCCAGAAGCTTGGAGGCTAGCAGCCAACGGGTGCCAGATACGCAGTATTTT.

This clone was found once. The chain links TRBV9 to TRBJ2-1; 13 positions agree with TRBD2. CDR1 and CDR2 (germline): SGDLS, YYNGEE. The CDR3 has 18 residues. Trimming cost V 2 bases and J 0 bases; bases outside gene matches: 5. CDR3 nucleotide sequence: TGTGCCAGCAGCGTTTTAGGACTAGCGGGAGCCTCCTACAATGAGCAGTTCTTC. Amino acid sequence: CASSVLGLAGASYNEQFF.